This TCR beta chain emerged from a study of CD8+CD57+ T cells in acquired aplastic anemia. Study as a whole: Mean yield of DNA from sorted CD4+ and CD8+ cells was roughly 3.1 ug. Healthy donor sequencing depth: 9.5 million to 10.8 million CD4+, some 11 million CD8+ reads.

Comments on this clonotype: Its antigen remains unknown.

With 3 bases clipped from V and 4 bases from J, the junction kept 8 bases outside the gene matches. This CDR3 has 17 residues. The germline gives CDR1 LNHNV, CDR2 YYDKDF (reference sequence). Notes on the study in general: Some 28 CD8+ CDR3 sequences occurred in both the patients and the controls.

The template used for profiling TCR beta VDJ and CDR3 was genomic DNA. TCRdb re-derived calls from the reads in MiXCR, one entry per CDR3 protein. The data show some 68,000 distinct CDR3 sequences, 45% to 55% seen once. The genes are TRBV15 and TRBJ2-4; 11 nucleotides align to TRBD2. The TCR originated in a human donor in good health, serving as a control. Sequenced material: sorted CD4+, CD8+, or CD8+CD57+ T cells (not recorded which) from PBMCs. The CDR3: CATSSQGLAGVKNIQYF. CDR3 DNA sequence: TGTGCCACCAGCAGCCAAGGACTAGCGGGTGTGAAAAACATTCAGTACTTC.